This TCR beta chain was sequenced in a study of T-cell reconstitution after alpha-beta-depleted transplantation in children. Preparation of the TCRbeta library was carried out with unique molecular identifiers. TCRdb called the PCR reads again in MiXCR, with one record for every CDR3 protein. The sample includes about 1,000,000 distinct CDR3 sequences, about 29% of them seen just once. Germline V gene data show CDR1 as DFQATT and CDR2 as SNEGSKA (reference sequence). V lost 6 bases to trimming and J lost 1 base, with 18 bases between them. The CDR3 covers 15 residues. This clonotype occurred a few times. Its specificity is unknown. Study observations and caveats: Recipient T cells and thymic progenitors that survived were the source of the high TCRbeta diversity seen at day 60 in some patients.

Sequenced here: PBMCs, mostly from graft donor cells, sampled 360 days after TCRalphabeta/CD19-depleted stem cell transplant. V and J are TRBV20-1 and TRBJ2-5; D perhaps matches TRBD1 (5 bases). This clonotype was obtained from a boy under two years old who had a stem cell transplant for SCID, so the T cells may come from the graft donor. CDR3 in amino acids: CSASPTNRFQETQYF. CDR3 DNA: TGCAGTGCCAGCCCAACAAACAGGTTCCAAGAGACCCAGTACTTC.